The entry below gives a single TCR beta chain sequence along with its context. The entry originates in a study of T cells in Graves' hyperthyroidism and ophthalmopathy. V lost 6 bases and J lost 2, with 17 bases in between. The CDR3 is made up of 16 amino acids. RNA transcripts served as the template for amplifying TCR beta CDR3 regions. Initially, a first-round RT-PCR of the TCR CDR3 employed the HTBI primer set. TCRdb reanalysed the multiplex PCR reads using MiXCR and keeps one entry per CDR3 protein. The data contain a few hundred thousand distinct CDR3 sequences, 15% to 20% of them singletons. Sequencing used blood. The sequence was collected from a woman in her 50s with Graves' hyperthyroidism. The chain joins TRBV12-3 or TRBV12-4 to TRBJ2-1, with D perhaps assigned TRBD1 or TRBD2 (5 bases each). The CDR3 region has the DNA TGTGCCAGCAGGGAGCACGGGACGGGAACCTACAATGAGCAGTTCTTC. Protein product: CASREHGTGTYNEQFF.